Sequencing of this T cell receptor beta chain was carried out in a study of blood T cell repertoires in COVID-19. Study context: Material from acute and convalescent COVID-19 was sourced from the United States, Italy and Spain. The cDNA or gDNA used as material had been derived from T cells, B-cell-depleted T cells, or PBMCs.

With 0 bases removed from V and 1 base from J, the gap between germline ends came to 3 bases. The V gene's germline CDR1 is SGHNT and CDR2 YENEEA. This CDR3 is built from 13 residues. In the original processing: Cell counts per sample came from amplifying reference gene primers. The method was immunoSEQ multiplex PCR; TCRdb's version includes in-frame clones alone and lacks a portion of them. V, J and clone size reflect that table, while D and trimming were determined from the DNA. Among about 170,000 clones listed, under 95% were seen once. Seattle enrolled patients during active infection and tracked them longitudinally.

This TCR derives from a man between 18 and 35 years old with COVID-19, enrolled during active disease. The J gene is TRBJ1-1, the V gene TRBV11-3, with D unclear. What was sequenced was peripheral blood. The CDR3 reads CASSLEANTEAFF. DNA for the CDR3: TGTGCCAGCAGCTTAGAGGCGAACACTGAAGCTTTCTTT.